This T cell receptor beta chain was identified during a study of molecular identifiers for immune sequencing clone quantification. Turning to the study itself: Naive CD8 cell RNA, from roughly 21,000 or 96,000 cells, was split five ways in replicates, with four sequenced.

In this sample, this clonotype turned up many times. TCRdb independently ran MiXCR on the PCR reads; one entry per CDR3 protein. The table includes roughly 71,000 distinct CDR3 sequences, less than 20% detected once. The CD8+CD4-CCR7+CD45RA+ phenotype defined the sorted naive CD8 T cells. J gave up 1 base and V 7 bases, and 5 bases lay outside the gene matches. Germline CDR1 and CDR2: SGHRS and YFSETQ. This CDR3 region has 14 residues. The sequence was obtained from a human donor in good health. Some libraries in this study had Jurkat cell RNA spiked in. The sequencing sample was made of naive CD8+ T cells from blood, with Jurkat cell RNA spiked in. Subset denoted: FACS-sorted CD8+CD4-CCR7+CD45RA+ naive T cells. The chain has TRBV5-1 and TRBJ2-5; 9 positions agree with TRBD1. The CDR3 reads CASGGTGLQETQYF. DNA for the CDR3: TGCGCCAGCGGGGGGACAGGGCTCCAAGAGACCCAGTACTTC. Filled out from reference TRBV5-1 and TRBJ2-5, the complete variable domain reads KAGVTQTPRYLIKTRGQQVTLSCSPISGHRSVSWYQQTPGQGLQFLFEYFSETQRNKGNFPGRFSGRQFSNSRSEMNVSTLELGDSALYLCASGGTGLQETQYFGPGTRLLVL.